This entry concerns a single T cell receptor beta chain. Trimming removed 5 bases from V and 6 bases from J, with 16 bases in between. Germline values: CDR1 SGHDN, CDR2 FVKESK. The CDR3 covers 14 residues. This sample stems from a study of blood T cell repertoires in COVID-19. TCRdb's copy holds only in-frame clones and misses some; the assay was immunoSEQ multiplex PCR. The table includes hundreds of thousands of clones, approximately 90% detected once. Sequences were obtained from peripheral blood. This receptor was obtained from a man between 40 and 49 years old with acute or convalescent COVID-19. The gene calls are TRBV14 and TRBJ1-1; the D gene is possibly TRBD1 (6 bases). The CDR3 loop reads CASSSTGYRAEAFF. Written as DNA, the CDR3 is TGTGCCAGCAGCTCCACAGGGTATAGGGCTGAAGCTTTCTTT.